This entry lists 13 T cell receptor beta chains sequenced from one sample in a study of blood T cell repertoires in COVID-19 (dated by TCRdb to 2019 to 2021). Receptor amplification or capture employed the immunoSEQ multiplex PCR assay. TCRdb provides this immuneACCESS table in a form limited to in-frame rearrangements. Some clones are lacking; in checked studies, under half of them reflect an unresolved V gene, and why the rest are absent is not known. The table for this sample lists over 250,000 clones; approximately 83% of them were counted only once. Approximately 11% of the sample goes to the ten largest clones. The source material was peripheral blood. The origin of the receptors is a woman in her 70s with acute or convalescent COVID-19.

The chain carries TRBV5-1 and TRBJ1-1, with a weak D call TRBD1 (6 bases). The CDR3 extends over 15 amino acids. Per germline, CDR1 SGHRS and CDR2 YFSETQ. V gave up 4 bases and J gave up 1 base, with 14 bases separating them. CDR3 region: CASSPPGHRNTEAFF. The CDR3 DNA follows: TGCGCCAGCAGCCCACCGGGACACCGGAACACTGAAGCTTTCTTT. Filled out from reference TRBV5-1 and TRBJ1-1, the complete variable domain reads KAGVTQTPRYLIKTRGQQVTLSCSPISGHRSVSWYQQTPGQGLQFLFEYFSETQRNKGNFPGRFSGRQFSNSRSEMNVSTLELGDSALYLCASSPPGHRNTEAFFGQGTRLTVV.

The V and J genes are TRBV5-6 and TRBJ1-4; D may be TRBD1 (6 bases). The CDR3 sequence is 15 residues long. In germline, CDR1 is SGHDT, CDR2 YYEEEE. Trimming shortened V by 1 base and J by 8 bases, and 15 bases separated the two germline ends. The CDR3 DNA reads as TGTGCCAGCAGCTTGCGGACGGGAGGGGGAGAAAAACTGTTTTTT. The encoded protein is CASSLRTGGGEKLFF. The entire variable domain, with the rest obtained from reference TRBV5-6 and TRBJ1-4, is as follows: DAGVTQSPTHLIKTRGQQVTLRCSPKSGHDTVSWYQQALGQGPQFIFQYYEEEERQRGNFPDRFSGHQFPNYSSELNVNALLLGDSALYLCASSLRTGGGEKLFFGSGTQLSVL.

This clone has a single count. This chain joins TRBV27 and TRBJ2-1; TRBD1 matches at 7 bases. CDR3 length: 14 amino acids. Germline V gene sequence: CDR1 MNHEY, CDR2 SMNVEV (reference sequence). V was pared by 4 bases and J by 2 bases, with 2 bases of the junction left unmatched. The CDR3 region has the DNA TGTGCCAGCAGTTGGCAGGGGGCCTACAATGAGCAGTTCTTC. This translates into CASSWQGAYNEQFF.

This chain links TRBV6-5 with TRBJ2-7; D not resolved. This CDR3 spans 15 amino acids. Germline V gene data show CDR1 as MNHEY and CDR2 as SVGAGI. V lost 4 bases, J lost 4 bases, and 17 bases lay in between. The CDR3 DNA is TGTGCCAGCAGTTCCCCGCACGCGGCCAGATACGAGCAGTACTTC. It specifies CASSSPHAARYEQYF.

V is TRBV4-2 and J is TRBJ1-2; D gene ambiguous. This CDR3 spans 19 amino acids. Trimming took 0 bases from V and 3 from J, leaving 23 bases between them. The germline gives CDR1 LGHNA, CDR2 YNFKEQ. The CDR3 region has the DNA TGTGCCAGCAGCCAAGATTCGTCCGGGAACCCCCCCGTTTACTATGGCTACACCTTC. Residues: CASSQDSSGNPPVYYGYTF.

The rearrangement joins TRBV7-8 to TRBJ2-5; tentative D call: TRBD2 (7 bases). In germline, CDR1 is SGHVS, CDR2 FQNEAQ. The CDR3 sequence is 16 residues long. V was shortened by 1 base and J by 4 bases, with 16 bases between the two germline ends. In nucleotides, the CDR3 is TGTGCCAGCAGCTTAGTCGGCGGGGGCGGGGGAGAGACCCAGTACTTC. Translation gives CASSLVGGGGGETQYF.

This clone was counted between two and nine times. The chain is built from TRBV11-1 and TRBJ2-2; 7 nucleotides agree with TRBD1. V lost 5 bases to trimming and J lost 5 bases; unmatched junction nucleotides: 5. The germline V gene encodes CDR1 SGHAT and CDR2 FQDESV (reference sequence). The CDR3 covers 14 residues. In DNA form, the CDR3 reads TGTGCCAGCAGCCCAGGGGGATGGACCGGGGAGCTGTTTTTT. Translation: CASSPGGWTGELFF.

The chain has TRBV5-1 and TRBJ1-6, with 9 bases fitting TRBD1. V dropped 4 bases and J dropped 9; count of bases not matched to a gene: 11. The CDR3 totals 16 residues. In germline, CDR1 is SGHRS, CDR2 YFSETQ. The CDR3, as DNA: TGCGCCAGCAGCCTACAACCCGGGACAGGGACTTCACCCCTCCACTTT. Translated, it gives CASSLQPGTGTSPLHF.

The CDR3 loop reads CAISQGQNYGYTF. In DNA form, the CDR3 reads TGTGCCATCTCCCAGGGCCAAAACTATGGCTACACCTTC. V is TRBV6-5 and J is TRBJ1-2, with a weak D call TRBD1 (5 bases). Trimming pared 10 bases from V and 2 bases from J, leaving 14 bases between. The CDR3 length is 13 residues. Germline-derived CDR1 and CDR2 are MNHEY and SVGAGI.

V is TRBV15 and J is TRBJ2-3, with D possibly matching TRBD2 (5 bases). Germline CDR1 and CDR2: LNHNV and YYDKDF (reference sequence). The germline V and J ends were trimmed by 1 base and 2 bases, with 10 bases remaining between them. There are 15 residues in the CDR3. CDR3 in amino acids: CATSRGGALTDTQYF. In nucleotides, the CDR3 is TGTGCCACCAGCAGAGGGGGAGCCCTCACAGATACGCAGTATTTT.

This clone was counted between two and nine times. The chain has TRBV27 and TRBJ2-1; D may be TRBD2 (7 bases). Germline assignment: CDR1 MNHEY and CDR2 SMNVEV (reference sequence). The CDR3 sequence is 13 residues long. The V and J ends lost 7 bases and 6 bases respectively, with 13 bases between them. CDR3 loop: CASKGGGPNEQFF. The CDR3, as DNA: TGTGCCAGCAAAGGGGGGGGGCCCAATGAGCAGTTCTTC.

In its sample, this clone was seen once. The chain couples TRBV9 to TRBJ1-1; maybe TRBD1 (6 bases). Germline V gene lookup returns CDR1 SGDLS and CDR2 YYNGEE. The germline V and J ends were trimmed by 0 bases and 0 bases, with 12 bases remaining between them. The CDR3 is made up of 16 amino acids. The CDR3 DNA is TGTGCCAGCAGCGTAGAAGGGGGGGCCATGAACACTGAAGCTTTCTTT. It is translated as CASSVEGGAMNTEAFF.

The chain employs TRBV6-5 and TRBJ1-4; D is possibly TRBD1 (5 bases). The CDR3 covers 14 residues. Trimming shortened V by 3 bases and J by 5 bases, and 10 bases separated the two germline ends. Germline V lookup: CDR1 MNHEY, CDR2 SVGAGI. The DNA for the CDR3 is TGTGCCAGCAGTTATCAGTGGACAAATGAAAAACTGTTTTTT. Amino acids: CASSYQWTNEKLFF.